This T cell receptor beta chain is from a study of OX40 agonist ivuxolimab in advanced cancers. Overall study context: An anti-OX40 (CD134) antibody with agonistic activity, ivuxolimab, was administered to patients. Prior therapy, whether anti-PD-1, anti-PD-L1 or anti-CTLA-4, was allowed, and less than 45% had some.

V gave up 5 bases and J gave up 4 bases; unmatched junction bases: 9. Germline loops: CDR1 MDHEN, CDR2 SYDVKM. The CDR3 has 15 residues. Measured with immunoSEQ multiplex PCR; TCRdb has only the in-frame clones, and not every one. The sample yields about 77,000 clones, less than 95% seen once. Notes on the study in general: Some nonresponders additionally presented with little normalized T-cell clonal expansion.

This clone appeared once. What it binds is not known. The source material was CD4+ or CD8+ T cells sorted from blood, sampled in a trial of the OX40 agonist ivuxolimab. The clonotype comes from an adult with an advanced solid tumor such as melanoma, head and neck, liver or kidney cancer. This rearrangement joins TRBV28 to TRBJ1-1, with TRBD1 matching over 8 bases. The CDR3 spells CASSREPGQGTEAFF. The CDR3 coding sequence is TGTGCCAGCAGTCGAGAACCTGGACAGGGCACTGAAGCTTTCTTT.